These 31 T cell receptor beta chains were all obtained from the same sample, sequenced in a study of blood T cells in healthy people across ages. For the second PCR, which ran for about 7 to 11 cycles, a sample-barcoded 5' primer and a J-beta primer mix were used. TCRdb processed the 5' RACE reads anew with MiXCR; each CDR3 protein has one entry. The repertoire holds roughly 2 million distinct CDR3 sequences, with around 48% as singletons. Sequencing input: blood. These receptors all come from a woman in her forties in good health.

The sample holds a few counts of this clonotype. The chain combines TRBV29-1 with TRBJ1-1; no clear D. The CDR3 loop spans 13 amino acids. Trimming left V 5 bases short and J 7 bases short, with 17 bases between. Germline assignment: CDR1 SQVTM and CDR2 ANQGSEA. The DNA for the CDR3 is TGCAGCGTTCCGAGGACGGAGATGGGTGAAGCTTTCTTT. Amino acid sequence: CSVPRTEMGEAFF.

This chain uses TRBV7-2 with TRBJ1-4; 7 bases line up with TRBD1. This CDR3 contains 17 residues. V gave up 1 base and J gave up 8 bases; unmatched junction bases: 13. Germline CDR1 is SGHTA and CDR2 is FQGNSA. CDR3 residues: CASSLGSGHPRGEKLFF. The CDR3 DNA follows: TGTGCCAGCAGCTTAGGGAGCGGGCACCCCAGGGGGGAAAAACTGTTTTTT.

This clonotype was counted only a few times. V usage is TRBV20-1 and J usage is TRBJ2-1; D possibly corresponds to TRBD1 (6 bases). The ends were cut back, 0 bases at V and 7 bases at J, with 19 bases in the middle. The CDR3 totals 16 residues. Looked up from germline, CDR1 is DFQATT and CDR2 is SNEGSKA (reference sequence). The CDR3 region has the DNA TGCAGTGCTAGAGATCCACAGGGTTGGAGAGGAAATGAGCAGTTCTTC. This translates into CSARDPQGWRGNEQFF.

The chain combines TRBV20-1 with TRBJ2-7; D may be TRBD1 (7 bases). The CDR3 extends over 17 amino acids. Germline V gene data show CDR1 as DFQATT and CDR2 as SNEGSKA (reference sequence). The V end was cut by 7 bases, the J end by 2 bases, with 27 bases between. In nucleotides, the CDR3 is TGCAGTGTTGTCGGAGGGGGCGGGTCGGGTTTTGCCTACGAGCAGTACTTC. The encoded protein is CSVVGGGGSGFAYEQYF.

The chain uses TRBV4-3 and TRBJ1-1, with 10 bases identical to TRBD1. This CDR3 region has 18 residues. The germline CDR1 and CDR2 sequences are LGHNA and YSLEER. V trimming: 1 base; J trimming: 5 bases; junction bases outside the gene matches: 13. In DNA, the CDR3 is TGCGCCAGCAGCCAAGTCCTCGGTCCGGGACAGGGGACGACTGAAGCTTTCTTT. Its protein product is CASSQVLGPGQGTTEAFF.

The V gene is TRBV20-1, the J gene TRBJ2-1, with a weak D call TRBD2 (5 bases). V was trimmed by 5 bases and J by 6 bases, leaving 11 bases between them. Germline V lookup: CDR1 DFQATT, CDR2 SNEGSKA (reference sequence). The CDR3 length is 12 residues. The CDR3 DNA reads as TGCAGTGCTTACCATGAGGGCAATGAGCAGTTCTTC. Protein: CSAYHEGNEQFF.

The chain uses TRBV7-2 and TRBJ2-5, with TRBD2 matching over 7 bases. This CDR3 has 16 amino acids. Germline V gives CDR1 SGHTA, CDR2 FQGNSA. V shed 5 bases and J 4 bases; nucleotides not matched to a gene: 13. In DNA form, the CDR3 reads TGTGCCAGCAGCCTAAAAGGGGTAGCGGGCGCAGAGACCCAGTACTTC. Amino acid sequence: CASSLKGVAGAETQYF.

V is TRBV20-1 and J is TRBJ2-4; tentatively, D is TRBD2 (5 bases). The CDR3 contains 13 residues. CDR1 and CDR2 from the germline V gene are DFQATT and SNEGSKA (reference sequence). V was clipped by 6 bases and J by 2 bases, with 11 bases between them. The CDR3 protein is CSAPDFPKNIQYF. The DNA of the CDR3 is TGCAGTGCCCCGGACTTCCCCAAAAACATTCAGTACTTC.

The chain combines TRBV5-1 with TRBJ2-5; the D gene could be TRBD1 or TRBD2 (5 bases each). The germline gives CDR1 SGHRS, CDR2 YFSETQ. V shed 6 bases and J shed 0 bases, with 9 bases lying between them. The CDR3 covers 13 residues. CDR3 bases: TGCGCCAGCACCGGGACCTACCAAGAGACCCAGTACTTC. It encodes CASTGTYQETQYF.

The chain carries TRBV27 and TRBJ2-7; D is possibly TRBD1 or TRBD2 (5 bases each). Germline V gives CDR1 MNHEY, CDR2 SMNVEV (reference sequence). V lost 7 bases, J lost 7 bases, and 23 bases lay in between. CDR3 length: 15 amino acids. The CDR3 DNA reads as TGTGCCAGCACCTCTCCGGACTCCCACGGGGCTGAGCAGTACTTC. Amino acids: CASTSPDSHGAEQYF.

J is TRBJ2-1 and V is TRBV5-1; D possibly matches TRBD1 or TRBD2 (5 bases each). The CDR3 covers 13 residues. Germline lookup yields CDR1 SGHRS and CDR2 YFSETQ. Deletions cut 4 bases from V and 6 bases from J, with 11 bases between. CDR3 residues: CASSQRGTNEQFF. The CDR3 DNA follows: TGCGCCAGCAGCCAGAGGGGCACCAATGAGCAGTTCTTC.

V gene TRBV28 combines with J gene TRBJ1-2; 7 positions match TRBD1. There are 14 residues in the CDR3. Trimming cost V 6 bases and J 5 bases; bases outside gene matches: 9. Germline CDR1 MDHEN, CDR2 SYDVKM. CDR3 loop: CASSPGTVQYGYTF. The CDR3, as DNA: TGTGCCAGCAGCCCCGGGACAGTTCAGTATGGCTACACCTTC.

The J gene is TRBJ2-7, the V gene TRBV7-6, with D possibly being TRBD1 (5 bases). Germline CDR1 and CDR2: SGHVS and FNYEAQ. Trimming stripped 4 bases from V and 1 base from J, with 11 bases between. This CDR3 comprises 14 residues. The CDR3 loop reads CASSSRTTSYEQYF. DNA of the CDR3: TGTGCCAGCAGCTCCCGGACAACTTCCTACGAGCAGTACTTC.

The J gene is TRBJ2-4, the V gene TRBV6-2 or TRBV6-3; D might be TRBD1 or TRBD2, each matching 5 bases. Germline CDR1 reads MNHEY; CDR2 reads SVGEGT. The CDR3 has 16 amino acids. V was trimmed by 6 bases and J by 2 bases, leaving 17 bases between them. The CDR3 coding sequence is TGTGCCAGCAGAACACCCCTGCAGGGACCCAAAAACATTCAGTACTTC. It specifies CASRTPLQGPKNIQYF.

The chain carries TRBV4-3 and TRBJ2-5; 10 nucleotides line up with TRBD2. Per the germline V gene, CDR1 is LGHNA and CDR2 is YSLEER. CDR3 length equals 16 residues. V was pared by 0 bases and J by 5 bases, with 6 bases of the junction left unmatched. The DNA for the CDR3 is TGCGCCAGCAGCCAAGATTCAAGCGGGGGGGCCGAGACCCAGTACTTC. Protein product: CASSQDSSGGAETQYF.

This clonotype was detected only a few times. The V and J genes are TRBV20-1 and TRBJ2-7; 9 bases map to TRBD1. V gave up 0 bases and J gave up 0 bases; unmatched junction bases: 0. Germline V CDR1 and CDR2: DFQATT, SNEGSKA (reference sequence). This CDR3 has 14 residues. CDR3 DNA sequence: TGCAGTGCTAGAGAGGACAGGGGCTCCTACGAGCAGTACTTC. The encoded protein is CSAREDRGSYEQYF.

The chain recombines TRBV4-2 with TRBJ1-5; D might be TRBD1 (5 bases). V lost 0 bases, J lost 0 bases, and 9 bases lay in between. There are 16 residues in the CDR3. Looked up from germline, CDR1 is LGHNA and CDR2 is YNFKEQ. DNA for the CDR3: TGTGCCAGCAGCCAAGATTGGGGGAATAGCAATCAGCCCCAGCATTTT. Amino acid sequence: CASSQDWGNSNQPQHF.

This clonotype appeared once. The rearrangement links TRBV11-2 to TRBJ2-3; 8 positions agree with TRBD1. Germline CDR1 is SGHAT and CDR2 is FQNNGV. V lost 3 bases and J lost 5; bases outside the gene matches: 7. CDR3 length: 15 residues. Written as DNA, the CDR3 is TGTGCCAGCAGCTTGGCAGGGGGCGAGTTAGATACGCAGTATTTT. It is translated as CASSLAGGELDTQYF.

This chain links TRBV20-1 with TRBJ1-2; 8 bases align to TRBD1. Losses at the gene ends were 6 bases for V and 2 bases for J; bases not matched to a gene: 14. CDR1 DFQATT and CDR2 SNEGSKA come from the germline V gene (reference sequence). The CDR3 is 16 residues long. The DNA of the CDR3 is TGCAGTGCCCTCCAACAAAGGACAGGGATGAACTATGGCTACACCTTC. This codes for CSALQQRTGMNYGYTF.

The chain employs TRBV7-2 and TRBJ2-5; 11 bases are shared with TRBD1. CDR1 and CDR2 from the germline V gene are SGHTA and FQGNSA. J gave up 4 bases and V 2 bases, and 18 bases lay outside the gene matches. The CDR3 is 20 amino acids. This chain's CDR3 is CASSLSLGGPGTGGLETQYF. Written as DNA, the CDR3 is TGTGCCAGCAGCTTATCATTGGGGGGCCCCGGGACAGGGGGTCTAGAGACCCAGTACTTC. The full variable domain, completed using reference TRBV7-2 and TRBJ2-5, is GAGVSQSPSNKVTEKGKDVELRCDPISGHTALYWYRQSLGQGLEFLIYFQGNSAPDKSGLPSDRFSAERTGGSVSTLTIQRTQQEDSAVYLCASSLSLGGPGTGGLETQYFGPGTRLLVL.

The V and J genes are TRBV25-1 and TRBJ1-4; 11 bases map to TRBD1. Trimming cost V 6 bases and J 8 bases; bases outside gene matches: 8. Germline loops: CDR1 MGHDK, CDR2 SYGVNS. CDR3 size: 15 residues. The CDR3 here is CASREMGTGGEKLFF. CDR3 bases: TGTGCCAGCAGAGAAATGGGGACAGGGGGGGAAAAACTGTTTTTT.

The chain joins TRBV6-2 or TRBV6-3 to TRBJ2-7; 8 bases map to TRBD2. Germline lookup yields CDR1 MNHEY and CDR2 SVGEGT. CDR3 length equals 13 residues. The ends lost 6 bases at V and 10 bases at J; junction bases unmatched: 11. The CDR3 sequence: CASRASGFEAQYF. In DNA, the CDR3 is TGTGCCAGCAGGGCTAGCGGGTTCGAGGCCCAGTACTTC.

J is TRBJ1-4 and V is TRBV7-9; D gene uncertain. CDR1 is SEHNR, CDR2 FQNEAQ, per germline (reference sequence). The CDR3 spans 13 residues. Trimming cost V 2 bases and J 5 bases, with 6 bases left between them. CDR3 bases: TGTGCCAGCAGCTTACCGGTGAATGAAAAACTGTTTTTT. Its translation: CASSLPVNEKLFF.

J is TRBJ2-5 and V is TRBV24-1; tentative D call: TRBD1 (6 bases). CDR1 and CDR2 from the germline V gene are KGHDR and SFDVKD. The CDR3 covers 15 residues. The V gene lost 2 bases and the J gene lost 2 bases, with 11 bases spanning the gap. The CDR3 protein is CATSDSGVRQETQYF. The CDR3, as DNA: TGTGCCACCAGTGATTCAGGGGTGCGGCAAGAGACCCAGTACTTC.

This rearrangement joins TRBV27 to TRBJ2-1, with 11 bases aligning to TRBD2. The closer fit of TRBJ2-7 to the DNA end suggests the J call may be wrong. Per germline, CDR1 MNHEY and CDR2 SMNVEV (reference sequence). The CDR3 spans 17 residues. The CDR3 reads CASSFSFGTSGYNEQYF. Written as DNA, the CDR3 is TGTGCCAGCAGTTTTTCGTTCGGGACTAGCGGCTACAATGAGCAGTACTTC.

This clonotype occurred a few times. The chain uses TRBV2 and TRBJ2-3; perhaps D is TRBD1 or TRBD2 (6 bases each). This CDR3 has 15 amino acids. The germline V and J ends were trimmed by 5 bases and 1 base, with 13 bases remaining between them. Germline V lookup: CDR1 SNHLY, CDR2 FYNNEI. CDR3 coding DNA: TGTGCCAGCAGTCCCGACGGGGGCGGCACAGATACGCAGTATTTT. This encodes CASSPDGGGTDTQYF.

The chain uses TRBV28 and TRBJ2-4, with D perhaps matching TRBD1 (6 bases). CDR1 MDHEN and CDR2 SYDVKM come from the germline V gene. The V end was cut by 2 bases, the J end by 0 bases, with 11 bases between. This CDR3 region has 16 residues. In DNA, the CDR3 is TGTGCCAGCAGTTTACCGACAGGAGTAGCCAAAAACATTCAGTACTTC. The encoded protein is CASSLPTGVAKNIQYF.

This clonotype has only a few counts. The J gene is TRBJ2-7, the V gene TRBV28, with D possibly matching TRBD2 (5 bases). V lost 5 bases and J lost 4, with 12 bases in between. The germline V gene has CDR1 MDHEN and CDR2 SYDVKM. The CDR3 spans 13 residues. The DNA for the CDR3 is TGTGCCAGCAGTGATCAGCGGCCGTACGAGCAGTACTTC. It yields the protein CASSDQRPYEQYF.

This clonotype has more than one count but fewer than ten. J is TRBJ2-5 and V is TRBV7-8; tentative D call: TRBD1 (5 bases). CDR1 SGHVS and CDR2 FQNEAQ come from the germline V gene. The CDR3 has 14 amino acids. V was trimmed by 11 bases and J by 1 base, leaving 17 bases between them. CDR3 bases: TGTGCCGTACCGAGCCTACAGGTCCAAGAGACCCAGTACTTC. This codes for CAVPSLQVQETQYF.

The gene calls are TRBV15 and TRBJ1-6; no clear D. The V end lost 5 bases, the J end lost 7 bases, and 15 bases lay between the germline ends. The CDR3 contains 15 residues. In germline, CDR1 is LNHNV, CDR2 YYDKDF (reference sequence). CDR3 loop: CATSDQSLRNSPLHF. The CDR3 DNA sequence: TGTGCCACCAGCGATCAGAGCCTTAGAAATTCACCCCTCCACTTT.

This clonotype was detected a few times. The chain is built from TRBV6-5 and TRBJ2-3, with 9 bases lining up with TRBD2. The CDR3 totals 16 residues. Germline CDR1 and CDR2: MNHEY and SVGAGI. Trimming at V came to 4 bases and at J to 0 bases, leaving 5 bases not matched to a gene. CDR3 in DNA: TGTGCCAGCAGTTGGGCTAGCGGGGTTAGCACAGATACGCAGTATTTT. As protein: CASSWASGVSTDTQYF.